This passage covers 14 T cell receptor beta chains from one sample sequenced in a study of blood T cell repertoires in COVID-19. Assay used: immunoSEQ multiplex PCR; TCRdb lists only in-frame clones, some missing. This sample has tens of thousands of clones, with approximately 84% found just once. Specimen: peripheral blood. The origin of the receptors is a man at least 80 years old with active or convalescent COVID-19.

The count of this clone is one. The chain combines TRBV20-1 with TRBJ2-7, with 11 positions matching TRBD2. J gave up 0 bases and V 3 bases, and 10 bases lay outside the gene matches. This CDR3 has 17 amino acids. CDR1 and CDR2 (germline): DFQATT, SNEGSKA (reference sequence). The CDR3 nucleotides read TGCAGTGCTAGTAACCCTAGCGGGAGGTCGAGCTCCTACGAGCAGTACTTC. Protein product: CSASNPSGRSSSYEQYF.

In DNA, the CDR3 is TGTGCCAGTAGTTTTAGCGGACCATCCTACAATGAGCAGTTCTTC. It is translated as CASSFSGPSYNEQFF. The chain combines TRBV19 with TRBJ2-1; tentatively, D is TRBD2 (6 bases). The germline CDR1 and CDR2 sequences are LNHDA and SQIVND (reference sequence). The CDR3 consists of 15 residues. V lost 5 bases to trimming and J lost 1 base, with 12 bases between them.

The chain has TRBV5-4 and TRBJ2-5; D not certain. This CDR3 is 14 amino acids long. Looked up from germline, CDR1 is SGHNT and CDR2 is YYREEE (reference sequence). The V end was cut by 3 bases, the J end by 4 bases, with 13 bases between. CDR3 coding DNA: TGTGCCAGCAGCTCGCCTAGTAGTATAGAGACCCAGTACTTC. It codes for CASSSPSSIETQYF.

The chain has TRBV27 and TRBJ1-1; D ambiguous. Per the germline V gene, CDR1 is MNHEY and CDR2 is SMNVEV (reference sequence). With 6 bases removed from V and 5 bases from J, the gap between germline ends came to 7 bases. This CDR3 contains 11 residues. The CDR3 region is CASRRGTEAFF. Written as DNA, the CDR3 is TGTGCCAGCAGACGGGGTACTGAAGCTTTCTTT.

This rearrangement joins TRBV9 to TRBJ1-1; tentatively, D is TRBD1 (6 bases). V gave up 6 bases and J gave up 9 bases, with 24 bases separating them. Germline V gene sequence: CDR1 SGDLS, CDR2 YYNGEE. This CDR3 is built from 15 residues. The CDR3 DNA sequence: TGTGCCAGCATCCGTCCTCGAATAAACAGGGAACAAGCTTTCTTT. Translation: CASIRPRINREQAFF.

The chain joins TRBV6-5 to TRBJ2-2, with TRBD1 matching over 7 bases. V dropped 7 bases and J dropped 1; count of bases not matched to a gene: 6. The CDR3 consists of 15 residues. CDR1 is MNHEY and CDR2 is SVGAGI in the germline V gene. The CDR3 reads CASTLGTVNTGELFF. The CDR3 DNA reads as TGTGCCAGCACCCTGGGGACAGTGAACACCGGGGAGCTGTTTTTT.

V gene TRBV5-1 combines with J gene TRBJ2-7, with D maybe TRBD2 (5 bases). This CDR3 has 15 amino acids. V was pared by 1 base and J by 0 bases, with 11 bases between. CDR1 is SGHRS, CDR2 YFSETQ, per germline. In DNA form, the CDR3 reads TGCGCCAGCAGCTTGCTTAACGGGGTCTCCTACGAGCAGTACTTC. Its protein is CASSLLNGVSYEQYF.

The rearrangement uses TRBV7-2 and TRBJ2-5; D perhaps matches TRBD1 (6 bases). Germline V gene lookup returns CDR1 SGHTA and CDR2 FQGNSA. The CDR3 is made up of 15 amino acids. The germline V and J ends were trimmed by 5 bases and 2 bases, with 15 bases remaining between them. The CDR3 DNA follows: TGTGCCAGCAGCCCAAACGGAAGGGGGCAAGAGACCCAGTACTTC. Translating gives CASSPNGRGQETQYF.

The rearrangement uses TRBV7-2 and TRBJ2-7, with TRBD2 matching 11 bases. Germline loops: CDR1 SGHTA, CDR2 FQGNSA. The CDR3 spans 13 residues. The V gene end was trimmed by 3 bases and the J gene end by 5 bases; junction bases not matched to a gene: 0. For the CDR3, the DNA is TGTGCCAGCAGCTTTAGCGGGAGGGACGAGCAGTACTTC. Translated, it gives CASSFSGRDEQYF.

J is TRBJ1-3 and V is TRBV6-2 or TRBV6-3; 7 bases agree with TRBD1. J lost 4 bases, V lost 6 bases, and 15 bases had no gene match. The CDR3 totals 17 residues. Germline CDR1 and CDR2: MNHEY and SVGEGT. CDR3 residues: CASSLLLEQGIGNTIYF. Here the CDR3 DNA reads TGTGCCAGCAGCCTCCTCTTGGAACAGGGGATCGGAAACACCATATATTTT.

This rearrangement joins TRBV9 to TRBJ1-2; 11 positions match TRBD1. Looked up from germline, CDR1 is SGDLS and CDR2 is YYNGEE. The V and J ends lost 3 bases and 5 bases, in that order; junction bases with no gene match: 3. The CDR3 spans 14 residues. CDR3 in amino acids: CASSGTGGRYGYTF. The CDR3 region has the DNA TGTGCCAGCAGCGGGACAGGGGGCCGGTATGGCTACACCTTC.

This clone was counted a single time. The chain employs TRBV6-2 or TRBV6-3 and TRBJ2-2, with 7 positions matching TRBD2. CDR1 is MNHEY and CDR2 is SVGEGT in the germline V gene. This CDR3 has 18 amino acids. After removal of 6 bases from V and 1 base from J, the junction contained 14 bases not matched to a gene. The CDR3, as DNA: TGTGCCAGCAGCCAGAAGGCCCCCGGGACTATGAACACCGGGGAGCTGTTTTTT. Protein sequence: CASSQKAPGTMNTGELFF.

V gene TRBV18 combines with J gene TRBJ2-4, with D perhaps TRBD2 (6 bases). This CDR3 region has 17 residues. The V and J ends lost 6 bases and 8 bases respectively, with 26 bases between them. Germline V gene lookup returns CDR1 KGHSH and CDR2 LQKENI. CDR3 nucleotide sequence: TGTGCCAGCTCCCCCTTGTTTTCCGGGACTCCCTCGGACATTCAGTACTTC. This sequence encodes CASSPLFSGTPSDIQYF. Full variable domain (missing parts from reference TRBV18 and TRBJ2-4): NAGVMQNPRHLVRRRGQEARLRCSPMKGHSHVYWYRQLPEEGLKFMVYLQKENIIDESGMPKERFSAEFPKEGPSILRIQQVVRGDSAAYFCASSPLFSGTPSDIQYFGAGTRLSVL.

The chain has TRBV18 and TRBJ2-3; 7 bases line up with TRBD1. V was pared by 3 bases and J by 3 bases, with 3 bases of the junction left unmatched. The germline V gene encodes CDR1 KGHSH and CDR2 LQKENI. The CDR3 has 14 amino acids. The CDR3 here is CASSPTTGTDTQYF. The CDR3 nucleotides are TGTGCCAGCTCACCTACGACAGGGACAGATACGCAGTATTTT.